This T cell receptor (beta chain) was found in a study of cytotoxic CD8 clonotypes in ibrutinib-treated CLL. About the study: Response samples were drawn at a median of around 11 months of treatment, range 6 to 36.

Study-level results: There were differences in sampling times between sustained-remission and progressing patients. Exceeding age-matched healthy donors, baseline clonality also tracked the counts of circulating CD8+ T cells.

Clones were read by immunoSEQ multiplex PCR, and TCRdb kept only the in-frame ones, dropping some. This sample has 300,000 or so clones, with 67% found just once. Extraction of around 2.2 micrograms of genomic DNA from cryopreserved PBMCs supplied material for TCR beta libraries. This CDR3 region has 20 residues. V shed 0 bases, J shed 4 bases, and the junction held 15 bases outside the gene matches. The V gene's germline CDR1 is LGHNA and CDR2 YSLEER. Comments on this clone: Its target is unknown.

Sequenced material: PBMCs, taken after 36 months of ibrutinib treatment. This clonotype was obtained from a human donor with chronic lymphocytic leukemia. The chain carries TRBV4-3 and TRBJ2-1, with 10 bases matching TRBD2. The chain's CDR3 is CASSQDLEIGTSGIYNEQFF. The CDR3 DNA reads as TGCGCCAGCAGCCAAGATTTGGAGATTGGAACTAGCGGGATATACAATGAGCAGTTCTTC.